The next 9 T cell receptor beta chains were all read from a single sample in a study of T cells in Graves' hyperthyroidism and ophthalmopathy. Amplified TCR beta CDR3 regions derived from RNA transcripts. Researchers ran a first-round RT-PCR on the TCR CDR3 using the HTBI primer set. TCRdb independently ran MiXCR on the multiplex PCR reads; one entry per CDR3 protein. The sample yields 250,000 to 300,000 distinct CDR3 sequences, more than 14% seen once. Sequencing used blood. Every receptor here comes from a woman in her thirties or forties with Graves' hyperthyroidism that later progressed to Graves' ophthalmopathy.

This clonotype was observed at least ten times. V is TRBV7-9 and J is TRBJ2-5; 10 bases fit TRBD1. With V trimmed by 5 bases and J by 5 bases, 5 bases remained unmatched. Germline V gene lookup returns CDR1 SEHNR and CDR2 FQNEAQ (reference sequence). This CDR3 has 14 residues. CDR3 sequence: CASSDRGQMETQYF. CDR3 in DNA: TGTGCCAGCAGCGACAGGGGGCAGATGGAGACCCAGTACTTC.

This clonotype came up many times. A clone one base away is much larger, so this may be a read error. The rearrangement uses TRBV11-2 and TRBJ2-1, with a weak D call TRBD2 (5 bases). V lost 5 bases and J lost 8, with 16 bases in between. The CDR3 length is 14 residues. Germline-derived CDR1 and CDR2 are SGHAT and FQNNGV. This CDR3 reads CASSLRTHGYEQFF. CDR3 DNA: TGTGCCAGCAGCCTCAGGACTCACGGTTATGAGCAGTTCTTC.

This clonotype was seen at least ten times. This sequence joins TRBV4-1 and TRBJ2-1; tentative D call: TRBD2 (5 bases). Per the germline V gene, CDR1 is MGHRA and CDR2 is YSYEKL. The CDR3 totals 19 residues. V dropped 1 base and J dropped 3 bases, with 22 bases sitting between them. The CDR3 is CASSQAKFQRGPRYNEQFF. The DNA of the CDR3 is TGCGCCAGCAGCCAAGCCAAATTTCAGCGCGGGCCCCGCTACAATGAGCAGTTCTTC.

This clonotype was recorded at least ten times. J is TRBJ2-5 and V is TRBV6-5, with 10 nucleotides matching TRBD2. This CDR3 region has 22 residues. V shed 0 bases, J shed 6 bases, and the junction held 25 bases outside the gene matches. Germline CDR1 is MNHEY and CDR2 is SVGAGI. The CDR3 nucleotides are TGTGCCAGCAGTTACTCGGATTGGTCTCCAAACTCGGCTAGCGGGAGTAGGAAGACCCAGTACTTC. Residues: CASSYSDWSPNSASGSRKTQYF.

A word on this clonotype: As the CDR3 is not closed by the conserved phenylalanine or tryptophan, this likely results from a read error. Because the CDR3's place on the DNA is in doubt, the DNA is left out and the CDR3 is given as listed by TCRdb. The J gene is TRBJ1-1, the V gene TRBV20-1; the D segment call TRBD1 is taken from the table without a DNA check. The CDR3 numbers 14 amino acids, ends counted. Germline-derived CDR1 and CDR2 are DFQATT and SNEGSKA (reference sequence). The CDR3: CSAKPGQAYTEGFV.

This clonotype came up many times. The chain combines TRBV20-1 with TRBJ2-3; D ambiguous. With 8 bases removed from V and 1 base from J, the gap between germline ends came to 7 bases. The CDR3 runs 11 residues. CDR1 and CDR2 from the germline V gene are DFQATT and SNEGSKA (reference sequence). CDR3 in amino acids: CSCEGTDTQYF. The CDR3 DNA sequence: TGCAGTTGCGAAGGCACAGATACGCAGTATTTT.

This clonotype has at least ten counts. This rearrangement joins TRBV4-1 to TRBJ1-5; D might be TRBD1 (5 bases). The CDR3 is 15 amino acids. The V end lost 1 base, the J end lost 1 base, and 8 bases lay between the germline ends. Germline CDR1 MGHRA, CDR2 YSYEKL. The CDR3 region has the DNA TGCGCCAGCAGCCAAGTAAGGGACAGCAATCAGCCCCAGCATTTT. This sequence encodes CASSQVRDSNQPQHF.

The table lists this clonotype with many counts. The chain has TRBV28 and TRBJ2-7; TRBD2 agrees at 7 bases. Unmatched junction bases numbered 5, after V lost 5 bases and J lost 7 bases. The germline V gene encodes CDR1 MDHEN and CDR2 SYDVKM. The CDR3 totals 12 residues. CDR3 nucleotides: TGTGCCAGCAGTACCCTGGGAGGGGAGCAGTACTTC. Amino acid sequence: CASSTLGGEQYF.

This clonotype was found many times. CDR3 coding DNA: TGTGCCAGCAGTGAGGGGGTGGCCAAAAACATTCAGTACTTC. Residues: CASSEGVAKNIQYF. The chain employs TRBV2 and TRBJ2-4; D may be TRBD1 or TRBD2 (5 bases each). The CDR3 covers 14 residues. CDR1 and CDR2 from the germline V gene are SNHLY and FYNNEI. V was cut by 3 bases and J by 1 base, with 7 bases left in between.